These T cell receptor beta chains were read from a single sample in a study of OX40 agonist ivuxolimab in advanced cancers. This table comes from immunoSEQ multiplex PCR, and its TCRdb copy is limited to in-frame clones, with some not included. This sample has around 50,000 clones; about 90% occur once, and the top ten carry around 50%. The sample in question was CD4+ or CD8+ T cells sorted from blood, obtained in a trial of the OX40 agonist ivuxolimab. The receptors were sampled from an adult with an advanced solid tumor such as melanoma, head and neck, liver or kidney cancer. The CDR3 runs from the conserved cysteine through the conserved F or W. The order of the fields is clone size, V gene, J gene, D gene, CDR3 protein, CDR3 DNA. The D gene is left open where the match is weak. Some rows have no size entry. The others give once, few or many, or a class for an expanded clone.

.	TRBV6-1	TRBJ1-4	.	CASRDTGIGEKLFF	TGTGCCAGCAGGGACACAGGGATAGGTGAAAAACTGTTTTTT
.	TRBV12-1	TRBJ2-7	.	CASSSPWGPPYEQYF	TGTGCCAGCAGCTCCCCCTGGGGCCCTCCTTACGAGCAGTACTTC
.	TRBV4-3	TRBJ1-1	TRBD1	CASSQDRGQFEAFF	TGCGCCAGCAGCCAAGATAGGGGACAGTTTGAAGCTTTCTTT
.	TRBV4-3	TRBJ2-2	.	CASSQDSGTGNTGELFF	TGCGCCAGCAGCCAAGATTCAGGGACGGGTAACACCGGGGAGCTGTTTTTT
.	TRBV2	TRBJ2-5	.	CASSVGTIPRLETQYF	TGTGCCAGCAGTGTCGGAACTATCCCGAGGTTAGAGACCCAGTACTTC
.	TRBV9	TRBJ1-6	TRBD1	CASSVGGQNSPLHF	TGTGCCAGCAGCGTAGGGGGACAGAATTCACCCCTCCACTTT
.	TRBV30	TRBJ2-7	.	CAWSEGGVYEQYF	TGTGCCTGGAGTGAGGGGGGGGTCTACGAGCAGTACTTC
.	TRBV27	TRBJ1-5	.	CASRRSGTFSNQPQHF	TGTGCCAGCAGACGATCCGGGACATTTAGCAATCAGCCCCAGCATTTT
medium-sized	TRBV6-6	TRBJ1-1	.	CASRDGLQESF	TGTGCCAGCAGGGATGGTTTACAGGAATCGTTT
.	TRBV5-6	TRBJ2-7	.	CASSDVGVYEQYF	TGTGCCAGCAGTGACGTTGGCGTCTACGAGCAGTACTTC
.	TRBV7-9	TRBJ1-6	.	CASSPPWGSNSPLHF	TGTGCCAGCAGCCCCCCATGGGGCTCAAATTCACCCCTCCACTTT
.	TRBV7-8	TRBJ2-1	.	CASSLAQWGTYNEQFF	TGTGCCAGCAGCTTAGCGCAGTGGGGAACCTACAATGAGCAGTTCTTC
once	TRBV6-1	TRBJ2-1	TRBD1	CASSEETGGLGHNEQFF	TGTGCCAGCAGTGAAGAAACAGGGGGACTTGGGCACAATGAGCAGTTCTTC
.	TRBV19	TRBJ2-1	.	CASTPKQSSYNEQFF	TGTGCCAGTACTCCCAAGCAGAGCTCCTACAATGAGCAGTTCTTC
few	TRBV9	TRBJ2-2	TRBD1	CASSSHRGTGGAPTGELFF	TGTGCCAGCAGCTCTCACCGCGGGACAGGGGGCGCTCCCACCGGGGAGCTGTTTTTT
.	TRBV6-6	TRBJ2-1	.	CASSPDYEQFF	TGTGCCAGCAGTCCCGACTATGAGCAGTTCTTC
.	TRBV5-6	TRBJ1-1	TRBD1	CASSLGQGLMNTEAFF	TGTGCCAGCAGCTTAGGACAGGGTCTCATGAACACTGAAGCTTTCTTT
.	TRBV29-1	TRBJ2-3	.	CSTQGDTQYF	TGCAGTACCCAGGGGGATACGCAGTATTTT
.	TRBV19	TRBJ2-3	TRBD2	CASSSETSGGPDTQYF	TGTGCCAGTAGTTCGGAGACTAGCGGGGGCCCAGATACGCAGTATTTT
.	TRBV5-1	TRBJ1-2	.	CASSLAAGAGGYTF	TGCGCCAGCAGCTTGGCCGCGGGGGCTGGGGGCTACACCTTC
.	TRBV28	TRBJ2-7	TRBD2	CASSLRSIASSGGPYEQYF	TGTGCCAGCAGTTTAAGGTCCATCGCTTCTTCGGGGGGACCCTACGAGCAGTACTTC
.	TRBV30	TRBJ1-5	TRBD1	CAWSPLGTVLSNQPQHF	TGTGCCTGGAGTCCACTCGGGACAGTCCTGAGCAATCAGCCCCAGCATTTT
.	TRBV27	TRBJ1-6	.	CASSIQAANSPLHF	TGTGCCAGCAGCATACAAGCGGCTAATTCACCCCTCCACTTT
.	TRBV6-1	TRBJ2-1	.	CASSEAARAIYNEQFF	TGTGCCAGCAGTGAAGCCGCGCGTGCCATTTACAATGAGCAGTTCTTC
.	TRBV18	TRBJ1-5	TRBD1	CASSPEGQINQPQHF	TGTGCCAGCTCACCCGAGGGACAGATAAATCAGCCCCAGCATTTT
.	TRBV11-2	TRBJ2-7	.	CASSAWPPDF	TGTGCCAGCAGCGCCTGGCCTCCAGACTTC
.	TRBV28	TRBJ2-2	TRBD2	CASSWVRLAGGLNTGELFF	TGTGCCAGCAGTTGGGTCCGACTAGCGGGGGGTCTTAACACCGGGGAGCTGTTTTTT
.	TRBV9	TRBJ2-2	TRBD1	CASSVAEGQGTGELFF	TGTGCCAGCAGCGTAGCTGAGGGACAGGGAACCGGGGAGCTGTTTTTT
.	TRBV7-9	TRBJ2-2	.	CASPGISNTGELFF	TGTGCCAGCCCGGGCATCTCTAACACCGGGGAGCTGTTTTTT
.	TRBV29-1	TRBJ2-1	TRBD1	CSVPGTGGNEQFF	TGCAGCGTTCCCGGGACAGGGGGCAATGAGCAGTTCTTC
.	TRBV7-9	TRBJ1-5	.	CASSGAGSDQPQHF	TGTGCCAGCAGCGGGGCGGGGTCCGATCAGCCCCAGCATTTT
.	TRBV2	TRBJ2-1	TRBD2	CASSEWTSGGDEQFF	TGTGCCAGCAGTGAGTGGACTAGCGGAGGGGATGAGCAGTTCTTC
.	TRBV7-2	TRBJ1-4	.	CASTLTLNEKLFF	TGTGCCAGCACTCTGACCCTGAATGAAAAACTGTTTTTT
.	TRBV6-6	TRBJ1-1	TRBD1	CASSLLRDSFPEAFF	TGTGCCAGCAGTCTCCTCCGGGACAGCTTCCCTGAAGCTTTCTTT
.	TRBV6-5	TRBJ1-6	.	CASSYSIGGGQGPLHF	TGTGCCAGCAGTTACTCGATCGGCGGGGGTCAGGGCCCCCTCCACTTT
.	TRBV4-2	TRBJ1-4	.	CASSQDGGADEKLFF	TGTGCCAGCAGCCAAGACGGGGGGGCGGATGAAAAACTGTTTTTT
.	TRBV5-5	TRBJ2-7	.	CASSLGSGQYF	TGTGCCAGCAGCTTGGGGTCGGGGCAGTACTTC
.	TRBV21-1	TRBJ1-1	.	CASSKKGTALNTEAFF	TGTGCCAGCAGCAAAAAAGGGACAGCACTGAACACTGAAGCTTTCTTT
.	TRBV12-5	TRBJ2-7	.	CAREYSGEAYEQYF	TGTGCTAGGGAATACTCGGGCGAGGCCTACGAGCAGTACTTC
.	TRBV20-1	TRBJ2-7	.	CSAWRGYEQYF	TGCAGTGCGTGGCGGGGATACGAGCAGTACTTC
.	TRBV5-1	TRBJ2-7	TRBD1	CASSSGQGDSEQYF	TGCGCCAGCAGCTCCGGACAGGGGGACTCCGAGCAGTACTTC
.	TRBV6-5	TRBJ1-1	.	CASTHPERNTEAFF	TGTGCCAGCACCCACCCCGAAAGGAACACTGAAGCTTTCTTT
.	TRBV6-6	TRBJ1-5	.	CASSQGTNQPQHF	TGTGCCAGCAGCCAGGGTACCAATCAGCCCCAGCATTTT
.	TRBV6-4	TRBJ1-1	.	CASSDGGGTEAFF	TGTGCCAGCAGTGACGGAGGCGGTACTGAAGCTTTCTTT
.	TRBV5-4	TRBJ2-5	TRBD2	CASSETSGGVYQETQYF	TGTGCCAGCAGCGAAACTAGCGGGGGGGTGTACCAAGAGACCCAGTACTTC
once	TRBV5-6	TRBJ1-2	.	CASSPPGLGGYTF	TGTGCCAGCAGCCCACCGGGTCTTGGGGGCTACACCTTC
once	TRBV9	TRBJ2-6	TRBD1	CASSSSGQGGSGANVLTF	TGTGCCAGCAGCTCGTCCGGACAGGGGGGCTCTGGGGCCAACGTCCTGACTTTC
.	TRBV27	TRBJ1-2	.	CASSGILAESNYGYTF	TGTGCCAGCAGTGGGATATTGGCGGAATCCAACTATGGCTACACCTTC
.	TRBV6-5	TRBJ2-5	.	CASSYSMGEETQYF	TGTGCCAGCAGTTACTCGATGGGGGAAGAGACCCAGTACTTC